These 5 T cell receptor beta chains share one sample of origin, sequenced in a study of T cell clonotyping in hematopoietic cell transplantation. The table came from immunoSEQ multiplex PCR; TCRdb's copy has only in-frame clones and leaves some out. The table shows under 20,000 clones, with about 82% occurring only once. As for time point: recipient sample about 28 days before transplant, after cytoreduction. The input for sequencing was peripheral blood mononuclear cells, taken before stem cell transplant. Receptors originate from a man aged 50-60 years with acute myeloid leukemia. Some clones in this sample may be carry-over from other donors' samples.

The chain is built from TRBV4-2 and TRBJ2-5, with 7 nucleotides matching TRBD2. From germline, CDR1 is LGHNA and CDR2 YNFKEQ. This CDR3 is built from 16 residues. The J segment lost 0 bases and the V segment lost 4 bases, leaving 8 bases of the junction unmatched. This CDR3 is CASSPQERGYQETQYF. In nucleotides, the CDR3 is TGTGCCAGCAGCCCCCAGGAGCGGGGTTACCAAGAGACCCAGTACTTC.

DNA for the CDR3: TGTGCCACCAAGACCCCTCGGTGGACAGATACGCAGTATTTT. This codes for CATKTPRWTDTQYF. This chain uses TRBV6-1 with TRBJ2-3; D unresolved. Per germline, CDR1 MNHNS and CDR2 SASEGT. The CDR3 sequence is 14 residues long. Between the trimmed V and J ends, which lost 10 bases and 3 bases, there was a span of 17 bases.

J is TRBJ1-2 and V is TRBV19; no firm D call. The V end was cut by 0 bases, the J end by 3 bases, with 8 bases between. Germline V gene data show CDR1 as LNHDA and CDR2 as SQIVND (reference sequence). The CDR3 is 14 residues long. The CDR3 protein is CASSIESTDYGYTF. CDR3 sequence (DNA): TGTGCCAGTAGTATAGAATCGACGGACTATGGCTACACCTTC.

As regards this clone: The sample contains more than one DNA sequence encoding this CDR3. The CDR3 reads CASSLDFSDYEQYF. CDR3 in DNA: TGTGCCAGCAGCTTAGACTTCTCCGACTACGAGCAGTACTTC. This sequence joins TRBV7-2 and TRBJ2-7, with D unclear. Germline CDR1 reads SGHTA; CDR2 reads FQGNSA. The CDR3 length is 14 residues. Trimming removed 1 base at V and 3 bases at J, with 10 bases between.

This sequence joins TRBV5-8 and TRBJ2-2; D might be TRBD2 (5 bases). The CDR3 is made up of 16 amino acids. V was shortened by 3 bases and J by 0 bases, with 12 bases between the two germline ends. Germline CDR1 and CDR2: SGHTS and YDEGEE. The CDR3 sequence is CASSSGTTSNTGELFF. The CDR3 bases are TGTGCCAGCAGCTCGGGAACTACTTCGAACACCGGGGAGCTGTTTTTT.